One and the same sample provided the 11 T cell receptor beta chains below, sequenced in a study of Ad26.COV2.S vaccination and SARS-CoV-2 variants. The assay was immunoSEQ multiplex PCR, and TCRdb's table has in-frame clones only and misses some. This sample has 85,000 to 120,000 clones; around 80% occur once, and the top ten carry roughly 17%. The starting material was peripheral blood, obtained after recovery from COVID-19. These receptor sequences come from a human donor who had recovered from COVID-19.

The chain combines TRBV5-1 with TRBJ2-3; TRBD1 matches 9 bases. V lost 0 bases to trimming and J lost 1 base; unmatched junction nucleotides: 3. The CDR3 consists of 16 residues. Germline-derived CDR1 and CDR2 are SGHRS and YFSETQ. The CDR3 reads CASSLVQGAGTDTQYF. Written as DNA, the CDR3 is TGCGCCAGCAGCTTGGTACAGGGGGCTGGCACAGATACGCAGTATTTT.

This clone was seen only a few times. The rearrangement links TRBV5-1 to TRBJ2-1; D remains ambiguous. The CDR3 runs to 14 residues. The V end was cut by 0 bases, the J end by 5 bases, with 9 bases between. Per the germline V gene, CDR1 is SGHRS and CDR2 is YFSETQ. The CDR3 spells CASSLAVSNNEQFF. The CDR3 nucleotides read TGCGCCAGCAGCTTGGCAGTTAGTAACAATGAGCAGTTCTTC.

This clone was picked up a small number of times. This chain links TRBV13 with TRBJ1-6; 10 bases align to TRBD1. The J segment lost 6 bases and the V segment lost 3 bases, leaving 5 bases of the junction unmatched. CDR1 PRHDT and CDR2 FYEKMQ come from the germline V gene (reference sequence). CDR3 length: 16 amino acids. CDR3 sequence: CASSFGQGGGNSPLHF. In DNA, the CDR3 is TGTGCCAGCAGCTTTGGACAGGGGGGAGGTAATTCACCCCTCCACTTT.

Here the CDR3 reads CASSLSGGPETQYF. CDR3 DNA sequence: TGTGCCAGCAGCTTAAGCGGGGGGCCGGAGACCCAGTACTTC. The V gene is TRBV7-6, the J gene TRBJ2-5; 9 positions agree with TRBD2. The CDR3 runs to 14 residues. The trim removed 2 bases at V and 5 bases at J, leaving 3 bases unmatched. From germline, CDR1 is SGHVS and CDR2 FNYEAQ. The full variable domain, with the rest looked up from reference TRBV7-6 and TRBJ2-5, is GAGVSQSPRYKVTKRGQDVALRCDPISGHVSLYWYRQALGQGPEFLTYFNYEAQQDKSGLPNDRFSAERPEGSISTLTIQRTEQRDSAMYRCASSLSGGPETQYFGPGTRLLVL.

This clone was found once. The chain recombines TRBV14 with TRBJ2-3, with D unresolved. CDR1 is SGHDN and CDR2 is FVKESK in the germline V gene. The germline V and J ends were trimmed by 1 base and 5 bases, with 4 bases remaining between them. CDR3 length: 12 amino acids. CDR3 coding DNA: TGTGCCAGCAGCCAAGTTGAAGATACGCAGTATTTT. Translated: CASSQVEDTQYF.

The chain employs TRBV5-5 and TRBJ1-1; D is possibly TRBD1 (5 bases). The CDR3 loop spans 14 amino acids. The V gene's germline CDR1 is SGHKS and CDR2 YYEKEE (reference sequence). The V end lost 4 bases, the J end lost 4 bases, and 14 bases lay between the germline ends. The CDR3, as DNA: TGTGCCAGCAGCCTCGAGGGTGGGGGCACTGAAGCTTTCTTT. Translation gives CASSLEGGGTEAFF.

There are a few counts of this clone. The chain is built from TRBV7-9 and TRBJ2-7; a possible D gene is TRBD2 (6 bases). Per the germline V gene, CDR1 is SEHNR and CDR2 is FQNEAQ (reference sequence). This CDR3 is built from 15 residues. V was pared by 2 bases and J by 3 bases, with 14 bases between. The CDR3 coding sequence is TGTGCCAGCAGCTTACCGACGGGGGAAGTCTACGAGCAGTACTTC. It codes for CASSLPTGEVYEQYF.

The rearrangement joins TRBV27 to TRBJ1-1; a possible D gene is TRBD1 (6 bases). V shed 3 bases and J shed 2 bases, with 16 bases lying between them. The CDR3 runs to 16 residues. Germline V gene data show CDR1 as MNHEY and CDR2 as SMNVEV (reference sequence). In DNA form, the CDR3 reads TGTGCCAGCAGTTTCGCGACCAACAGGGCAAACACTGAAGCTTTCTTT. Translating it yields CASSFATNRANTEAFF.

The V and J genes are TRBV28 and TRBJ2-3; no definite D call. V was clipped by 5 bases and J by 5 bases, with 17 bases between them. This CDR3 has 15 residues. The germline CDR1 and CDR2 sequences are MDHEN and SYDVKM. The CDR3 sequence: CASSTPQYSGDTQYF. In DNA, the CDR3 is TGTGCCAGCAGTACTCCGCAATATTCCGGAGATACGCAGTATTTT.

This clone was found once. V gene TRBV3-1 (or the pseudogene TRBV3-2) combines with J gene TRBJ2-7; 8 bases are shared with TRBD1. V shed 4 bases, J shed 3 bases, and the junction held 8 bases outside the gene matches. The germline V gene encodes CDR1 LGHDT and CDR2 YNNKEL (reference sequence). The CDR3 totals 15 residues. This CDR3 is CASSRRRTGNYEQYF. CDR3 nucleotide sequence: TGTGCCAGCAGCCGCCGTAGGACAGGGAACTACGAGCAGTACTTC.

Only one count was recorded for this clone. The genes are TRBV5-1 and TRBJ1-1; tentative D call: TRBD1 (6 bases). Germline CDR1 SGHRS, CDR2 YFSETQ. Trimming took 0 bases from V and 0 from J, leaving 9 bases between them. CDR3 length: 15 residues. Here the CDR3 DNA reads TGCGCCAGCAGCTTGGCTCCAGGGGTGAACACTGAAGCTTTCTTT. Translation gives CASSLAPGVNTEAFF.